The T cell receptor beta chain under discussion was sequenced for a study of CD8+ T cells in alopecia areata. As for the study in general: Each of the treated patients was given oral tofacitinib, 5 to 10 mg twice daily, for moderate-to-severe alopecia areata.

A word on this clone: What it binds is not known.

Extraction of RNA preceded its reverse transcription into cDNA, which served as the sequencing template. Sequenced by immunoSEQ multiplex PCR; TCRdb stores in-frame clones only, minus some. This table holds approximately 180,000 clones, roughly 59% found once. Findings and caveats of the study: Elevated clonality characterized lesional scalp relative to normal scalp, particularly in alopecia totalis/universalis. Patients shared TCRs less clearly than mice did, possibly owing to HLA. The study also sequences resident alphabeta T cells of normal skin in scalp samples.

This CDR3 contains 15 residues. In germline, CDR1 is SGHRS, CDR2 YFSETQ. V lost 1 base, J lost 7 bases, and 3 bases stayed unmatched. Material: CD4+ T cells sorted from blood, obtained at week 0. This sequence joins TRBV5-1 and TRBJ1-6; 9 nucleotides line up with TRBD1. The TCR comes from a human donor with alopecia areata. The CDR3 DNA follows: TGCGCCAGCAGCTTGCTTGGACAGGGGAATTCACCCCTCCACTTT. This encodes CASSLLGQGNSPLHF.